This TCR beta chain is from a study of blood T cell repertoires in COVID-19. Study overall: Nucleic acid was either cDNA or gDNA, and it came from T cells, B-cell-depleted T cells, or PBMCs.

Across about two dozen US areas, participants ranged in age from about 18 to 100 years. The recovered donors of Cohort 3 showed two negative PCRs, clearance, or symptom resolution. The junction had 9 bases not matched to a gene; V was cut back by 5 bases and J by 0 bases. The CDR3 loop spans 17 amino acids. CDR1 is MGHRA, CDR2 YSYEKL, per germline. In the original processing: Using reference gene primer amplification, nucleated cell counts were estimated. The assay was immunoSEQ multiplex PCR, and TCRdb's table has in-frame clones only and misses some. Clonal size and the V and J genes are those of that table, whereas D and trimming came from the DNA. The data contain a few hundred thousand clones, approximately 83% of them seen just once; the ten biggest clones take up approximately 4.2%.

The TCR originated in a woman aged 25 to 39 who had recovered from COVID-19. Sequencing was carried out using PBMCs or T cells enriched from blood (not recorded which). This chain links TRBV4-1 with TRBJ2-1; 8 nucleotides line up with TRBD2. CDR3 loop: CASSREASGSSYNEQFF. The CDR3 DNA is TGCGCCAGCAGCAGGGAGGCTAGCGGGTCCTCCTACAATGAGCAGTTCTTC.